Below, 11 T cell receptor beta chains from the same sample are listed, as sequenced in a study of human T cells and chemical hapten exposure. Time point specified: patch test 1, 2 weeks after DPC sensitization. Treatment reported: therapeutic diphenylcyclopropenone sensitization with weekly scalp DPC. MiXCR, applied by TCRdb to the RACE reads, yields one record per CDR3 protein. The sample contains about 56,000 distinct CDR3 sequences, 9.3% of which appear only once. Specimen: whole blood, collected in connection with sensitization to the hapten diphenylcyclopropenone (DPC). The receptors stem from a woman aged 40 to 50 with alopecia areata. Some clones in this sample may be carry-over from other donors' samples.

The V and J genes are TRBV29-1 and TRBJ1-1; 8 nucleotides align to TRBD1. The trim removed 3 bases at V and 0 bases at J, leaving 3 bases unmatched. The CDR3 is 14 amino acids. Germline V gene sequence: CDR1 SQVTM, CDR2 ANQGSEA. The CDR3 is CSVEGTGMNTEAFF. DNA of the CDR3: TGCAGCGTTGAGGGGACAGGTATGAACACTGAAGCTTTCTTT.

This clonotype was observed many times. The CDR3 coding sequence is TGTGCCAGCAGCTCCCTCGACCTATCTAGCACAGATACGCAGTATTTT. Translation gives CASSSLDLSSTDTQYF. This chain connects TRBV7-9 to TRBJ2-3; unclear D gene. CDR1 and CDR2 from the germline V gene are SEHNR and FQNEAQ (reference sequence). CDR3 size: 16 residues. The germline V and J ends were trimmed by 4 bases and 0 bases, with 14 bases remaining between them.

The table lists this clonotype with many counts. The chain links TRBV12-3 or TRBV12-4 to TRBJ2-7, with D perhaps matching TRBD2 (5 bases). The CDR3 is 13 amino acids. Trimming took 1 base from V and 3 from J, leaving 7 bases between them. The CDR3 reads CASSLVGSYEQYF. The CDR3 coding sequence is TGTGCCAGCAGTTTAGTAGGGAGCTACGAGCAGTACTTC.

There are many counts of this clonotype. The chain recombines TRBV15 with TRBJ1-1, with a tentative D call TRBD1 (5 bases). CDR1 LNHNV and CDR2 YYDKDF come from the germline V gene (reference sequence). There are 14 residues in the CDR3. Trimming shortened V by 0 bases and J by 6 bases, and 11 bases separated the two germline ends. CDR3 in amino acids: CATSRDKSGPEAFF. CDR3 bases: TGTGCCACCAGCAGAGATAAATCGGGGCCTGAAGCTTTCTTT.

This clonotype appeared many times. The CDR3 sequence: CASSYSWGDNSPLHF. As DNA, the CDR3 is TGTGCCAGCAGTTACTCATGGGGGGATAATTCACCCCTCCACTTT. The V call is TRBV6-6, the J call TRBJ1-6; D perhaps matches TRBD1 (5 bases). The CDR3 extends over 15 amino acids. Germline V gene lookup returns CDR1 MNHNY and CDR2 SVGAGI (reference sequence). Trimming removed 0 bases from V and 5 bases from J, with 8 bases in between.

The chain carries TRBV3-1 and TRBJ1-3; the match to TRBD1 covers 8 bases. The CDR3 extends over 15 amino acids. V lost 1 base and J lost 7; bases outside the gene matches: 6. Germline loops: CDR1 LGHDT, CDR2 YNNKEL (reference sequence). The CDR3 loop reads CASSQAGQGSNTIYF. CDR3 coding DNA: TGTGCCAGCAGCCAAGCTGGACAGGGTTCCAACACCATATATTTT.

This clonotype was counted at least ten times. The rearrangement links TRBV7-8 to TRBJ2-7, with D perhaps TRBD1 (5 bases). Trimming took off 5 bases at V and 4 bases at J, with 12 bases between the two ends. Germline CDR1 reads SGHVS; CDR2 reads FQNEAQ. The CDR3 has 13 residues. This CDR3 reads CASSPGYVYEQYF. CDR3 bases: TGTGCCAGCAGCCCAGGGTACGTTTACGAGCAGTACTTC. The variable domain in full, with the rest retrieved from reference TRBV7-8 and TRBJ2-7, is GAGVSQSPRYKVAKRGQDVALRCDPISGHVSLFWYQQALGQGPEFLTYFQNEAQLDKSGLPSDRFFAERPEGSVSTLKIQRTQQEDSAVYLCASSPGYVYEQYFGPGTRLTVT.

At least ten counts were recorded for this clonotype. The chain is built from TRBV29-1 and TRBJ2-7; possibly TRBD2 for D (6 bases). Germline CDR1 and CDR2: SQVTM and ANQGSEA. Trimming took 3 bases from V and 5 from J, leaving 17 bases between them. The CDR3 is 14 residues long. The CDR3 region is CSVDPRGSGNEQYF. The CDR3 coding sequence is TGCAGCGTTGACCCCCGGGGGTCTGGGAACGAGCAGTACTTC.

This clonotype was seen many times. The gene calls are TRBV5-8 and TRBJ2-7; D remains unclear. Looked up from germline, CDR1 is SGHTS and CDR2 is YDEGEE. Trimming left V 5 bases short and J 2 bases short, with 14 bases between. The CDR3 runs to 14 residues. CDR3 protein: CASRTPLRAYEQYF. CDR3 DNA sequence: TGTGCCAGCAGAACCCCTCTACGCGCCTACGAGCAGTACTTC. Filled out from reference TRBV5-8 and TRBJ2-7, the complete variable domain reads EAGVTQSPTHLIKTRGQQATLRCSPISGHTSVYWYQQALGLGLQFLLWYDEGEERNRGNFPPRFSGRQFPNYSSELNVNALELEDSALYLCASRTPLRAYEQYFGPGTRLTVT.

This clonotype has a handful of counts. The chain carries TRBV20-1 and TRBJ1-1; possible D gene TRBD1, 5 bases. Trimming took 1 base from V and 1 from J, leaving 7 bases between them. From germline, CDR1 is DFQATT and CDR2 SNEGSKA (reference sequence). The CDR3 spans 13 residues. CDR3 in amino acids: CSARGRANTEAFF. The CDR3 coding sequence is TGCAGTGCTAGAGGCAGGGCGAACACTGAAGCTTTCTTT.

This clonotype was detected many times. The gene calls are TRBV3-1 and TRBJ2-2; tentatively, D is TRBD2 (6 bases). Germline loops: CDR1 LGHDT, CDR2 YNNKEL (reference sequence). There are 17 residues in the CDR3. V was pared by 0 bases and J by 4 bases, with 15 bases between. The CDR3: CASSQDNGGTGTGELFF. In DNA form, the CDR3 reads TGTGCCAGCAGCCAAGATAATGGGGGGACGGGCACCGGGGAGCTGTTTTTT.